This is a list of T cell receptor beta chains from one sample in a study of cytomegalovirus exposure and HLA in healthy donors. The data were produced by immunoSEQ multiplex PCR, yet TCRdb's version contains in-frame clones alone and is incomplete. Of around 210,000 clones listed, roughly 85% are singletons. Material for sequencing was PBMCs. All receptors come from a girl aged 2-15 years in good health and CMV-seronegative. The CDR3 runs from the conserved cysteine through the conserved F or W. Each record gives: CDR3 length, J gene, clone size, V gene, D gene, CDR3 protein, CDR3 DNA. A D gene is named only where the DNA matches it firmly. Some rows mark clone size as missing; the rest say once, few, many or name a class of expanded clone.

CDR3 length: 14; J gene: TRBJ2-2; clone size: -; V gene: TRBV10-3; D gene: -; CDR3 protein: CAIKAAKNTGELFF; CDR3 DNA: TGTGCCATCAAGGCAGCGAAGAACACCGGGGAGCTGTTTTTT
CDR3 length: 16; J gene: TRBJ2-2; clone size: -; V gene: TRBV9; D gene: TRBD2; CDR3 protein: CASSVESSGAGGELFF; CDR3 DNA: TGTGCCAGCAGCGTAGAGTCTAGCGGGGCTGGCGGGGAGCTGTTTTTT
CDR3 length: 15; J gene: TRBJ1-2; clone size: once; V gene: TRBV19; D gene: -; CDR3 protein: CASTHPGSLNYGYTF; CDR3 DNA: TGTGCCAGTACCCACCCCGGGTCACTAAACTATGGCTACACCTTC
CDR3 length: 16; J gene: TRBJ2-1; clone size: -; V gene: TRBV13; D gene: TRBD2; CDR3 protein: CASSPIAGEAYNEQFF; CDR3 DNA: TGTGCCAGCAGCCCTATAGCGGGAGAGGCTTACAATGAGCAGTTCTTC
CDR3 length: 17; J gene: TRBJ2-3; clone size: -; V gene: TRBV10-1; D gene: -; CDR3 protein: CASSGSSGVGGTDTQYF; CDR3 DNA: TGCGCCAGCAGTGGATCCTCAGGGGTAGGCGGCACAGATACGCAGTATTTT
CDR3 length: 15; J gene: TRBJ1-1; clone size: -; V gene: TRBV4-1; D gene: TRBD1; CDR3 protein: CASSRQDRGFTEAFF; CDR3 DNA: TGCGCCAGCAGCCGGCAGGACAGGGGTTTCACTGAAGCTTTCTTT
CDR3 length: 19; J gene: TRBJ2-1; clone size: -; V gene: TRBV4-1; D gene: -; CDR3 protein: CASSLTGPITRKAYNEQFF; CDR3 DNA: TGCGCCAGCAGCCTTACAGGGCCCATAACGCGGAAGGCCTACAATGAGCAGTTCTTC
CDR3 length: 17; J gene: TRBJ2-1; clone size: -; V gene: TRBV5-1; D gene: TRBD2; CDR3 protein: CASSLGLAGGPGNEQFF; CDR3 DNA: TGCGCCAGCAGCTTAGGACTAGCGGGGGGGCCGGGCAATGAGCAGTTCTTC
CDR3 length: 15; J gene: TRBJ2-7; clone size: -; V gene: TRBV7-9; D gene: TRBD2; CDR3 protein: CASSSVSGSGYEQYF; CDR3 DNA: TGTGCCAGCAGCTCGGTTAGCGGGAGTGGGTACGAGCAGTACTTC
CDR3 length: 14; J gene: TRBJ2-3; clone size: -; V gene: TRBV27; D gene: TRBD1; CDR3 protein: CASRGQGATDTQYF; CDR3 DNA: TGTGCCAGCAGGGGACAGGGGGCTACAGATACGCAGTATTTT
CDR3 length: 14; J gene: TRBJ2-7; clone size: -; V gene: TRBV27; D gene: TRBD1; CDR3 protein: CASSFGTGVYEQYF; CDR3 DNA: TGTGCCAGCAGTTTCGGGACAGGGGTTTACGAGCAGTACTTC
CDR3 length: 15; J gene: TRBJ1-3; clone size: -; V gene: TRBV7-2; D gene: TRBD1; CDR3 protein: CASSGTGRVGNTIYF; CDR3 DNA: TGTGCCAGTTCCGGGACAGGGAGGGTCGGAAACACCATATATTTT
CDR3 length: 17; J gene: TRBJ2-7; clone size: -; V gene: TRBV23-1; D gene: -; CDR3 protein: CASSQPHPRCGFGEQYF; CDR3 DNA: TGCGCCAGCAGTCAACCCCACCCGCGTTGCGGCTTTGGAGAGCAGTACTTC
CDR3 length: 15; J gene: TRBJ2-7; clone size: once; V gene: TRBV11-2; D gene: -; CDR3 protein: CASSDPERLSYEQYF; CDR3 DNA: TGTGCCAGCAGCGACCCTGAGCGCCTCTCCTACGAGCAGTACTTC
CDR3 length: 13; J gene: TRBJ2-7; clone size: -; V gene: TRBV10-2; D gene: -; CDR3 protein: CASSEHSSYEQYF; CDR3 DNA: TGCGCCAGCAGTGAACACAGCTCCTACGAGCAGTACTTC
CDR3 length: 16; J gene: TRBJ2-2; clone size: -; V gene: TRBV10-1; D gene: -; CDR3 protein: CASSEDRRRDTGELFF; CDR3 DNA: TGCGCCAGCAGTGAGGATCGGCGGCGGGACACCGGGGAGCTGTTTTTT
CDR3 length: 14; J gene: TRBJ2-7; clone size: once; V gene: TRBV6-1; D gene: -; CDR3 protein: CATPQGLSSYEQYF; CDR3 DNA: TGTGCCACCCCGCAGGGGCTGAGCTCCTACGAGCAGTACTTC
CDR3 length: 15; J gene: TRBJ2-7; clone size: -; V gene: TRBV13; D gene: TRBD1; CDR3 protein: CASSLLRDRAYEQYF; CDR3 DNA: TGTGCCAGCAGCTTACTCCGGGACAGGGCCTACGAGCAGTACTTC
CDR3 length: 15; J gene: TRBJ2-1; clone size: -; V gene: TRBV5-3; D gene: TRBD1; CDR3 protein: CARRASGQGIREQFF; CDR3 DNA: TGTGCCAGAAGGGCTTCGGGACAGGGAATCCGTGAGCAGTTCTTC
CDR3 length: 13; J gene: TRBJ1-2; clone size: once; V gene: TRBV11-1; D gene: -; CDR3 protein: CASSVPSGLGYTF; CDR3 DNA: TGTGCCAGCAGCGTGCCGTCAGGACTCGGCTACACCTTC
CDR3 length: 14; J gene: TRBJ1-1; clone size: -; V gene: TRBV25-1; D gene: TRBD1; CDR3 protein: CASSGPGTGTEAFF; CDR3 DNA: TGTGCCAGCAGTGGTCCCGGGACAGGCACTGAAGCTTTCTTT
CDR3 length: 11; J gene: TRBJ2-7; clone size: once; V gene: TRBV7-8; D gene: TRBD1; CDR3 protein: CASSPQGAQYF; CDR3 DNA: TGTGCCAGCAGCCCCCAGGGGGCGCAGTACTTC
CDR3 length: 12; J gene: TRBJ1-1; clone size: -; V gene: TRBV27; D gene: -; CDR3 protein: CASSTGRAQAFF; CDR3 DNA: TGTGCCAGCAGTACAGGACGGGCCCAAGCTTTCTTT
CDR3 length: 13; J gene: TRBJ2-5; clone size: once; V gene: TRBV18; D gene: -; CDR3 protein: CASSRGVQETQYF; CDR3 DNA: TGTGCCAGCTCACGGGGGGTCCAAGAGACCCAGTACTTC
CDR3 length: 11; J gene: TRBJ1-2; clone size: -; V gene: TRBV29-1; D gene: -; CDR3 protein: CSLKTGYGYTF; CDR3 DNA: TGCAGCCTTAAGACAGGCTATGGCTACACCTTC
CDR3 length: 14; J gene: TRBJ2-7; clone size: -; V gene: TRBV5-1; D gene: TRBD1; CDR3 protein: CASSHRDRPYEQYF; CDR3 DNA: TGCGCCAGCAGCCACCGGGACAGGCCCTACGAGCAGTACTTC
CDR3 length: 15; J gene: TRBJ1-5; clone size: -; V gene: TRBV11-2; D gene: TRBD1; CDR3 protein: CASSRGDREAQPQHF; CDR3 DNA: TGTGCCAGCAGCCGGGGGGACAGGGAGGCACAGCCCCAGCATTTT
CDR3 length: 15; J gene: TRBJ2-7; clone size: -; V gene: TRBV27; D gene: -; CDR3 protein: CASSYAFGVPYEQYF; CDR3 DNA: TGTGCCAGCTCCTACGCGTTCGGGGTCCCCTACGAGCAGTACTTC
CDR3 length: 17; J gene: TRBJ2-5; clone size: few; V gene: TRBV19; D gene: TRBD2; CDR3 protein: CASSGLAGGPNWETQYF; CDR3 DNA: TGTGCCAGTAGCGGACTAGCGGGGGGGCCTAATTGGGAGACCCAGTACTTC
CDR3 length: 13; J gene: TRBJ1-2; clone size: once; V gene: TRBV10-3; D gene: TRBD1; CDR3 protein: CAISDRGDYGYTF; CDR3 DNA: TGTGCCATCAGTGACAGGGGGGACTATGGCTACACCTTC
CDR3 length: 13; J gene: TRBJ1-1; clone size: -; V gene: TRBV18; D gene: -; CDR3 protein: CASSPYWNTEAFF; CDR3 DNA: TGTGCCAGCTCACCGTACTGGAACACTGAAGCTTTCTTT
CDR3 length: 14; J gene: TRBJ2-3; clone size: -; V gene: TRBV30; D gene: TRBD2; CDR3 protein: CAWTSGRGTDTQYF; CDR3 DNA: TGTGCCTGGACGAGCGGGAGGGGTACAGATACGCAGTATTTT
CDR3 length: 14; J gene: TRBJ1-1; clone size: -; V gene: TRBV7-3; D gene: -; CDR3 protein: CASSLIGRDTEAFF; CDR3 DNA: TGTGCCAGCAGCTTAATCGGGAGGGACACTGAAGCTTTCTTT
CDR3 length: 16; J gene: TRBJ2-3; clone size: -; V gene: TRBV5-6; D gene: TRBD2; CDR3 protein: CASSYGTSGRTDTQYF; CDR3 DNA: TGTGCCAGCAGCTATGGGACTAGCGGGAGAACAGATACGCAGTATTTT
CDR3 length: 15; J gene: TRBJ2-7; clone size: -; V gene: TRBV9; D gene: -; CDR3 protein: CASSVDDSSSYEQYF; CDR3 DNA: TGTGCCAGCAGCGTAGACGATTCCAGCTCCTACGAGCAGTACTTC
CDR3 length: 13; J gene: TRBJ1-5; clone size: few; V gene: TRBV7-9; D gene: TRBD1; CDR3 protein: CASSSDRDGPQHF; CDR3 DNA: TGTGCCAGCAGCTCGGACAGGGATGGGCCCCAGCATTTT
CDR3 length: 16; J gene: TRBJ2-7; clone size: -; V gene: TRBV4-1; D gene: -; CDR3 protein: CASSQGKARGGYEQYF; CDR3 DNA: TGCGCCAGCAGCCAAGGAAAGGCTAGAGGGGGCTACGAGCAGTACTTC
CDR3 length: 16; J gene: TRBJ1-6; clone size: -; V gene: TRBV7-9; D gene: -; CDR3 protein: CASSYNTPTGNSPLHF; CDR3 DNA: TGTGCCAGCAGCTACAACACCCCGACAGGAAATTCACCCCTCCACTTT
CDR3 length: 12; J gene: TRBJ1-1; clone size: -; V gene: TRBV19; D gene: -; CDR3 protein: CASSISAEKAFF; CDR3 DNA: TGTGCCAGTAGTATTAGTGCGGAGAAAGCTTTCTTT
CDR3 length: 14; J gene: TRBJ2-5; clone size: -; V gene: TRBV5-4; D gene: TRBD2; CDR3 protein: CASSSPGGAETQYF; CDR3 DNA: TGTGCCAGCAGCTCCCCGGGGGGGGCGGAGACCCAGTACTTC
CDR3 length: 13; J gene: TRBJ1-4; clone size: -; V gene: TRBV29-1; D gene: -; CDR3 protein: CSVGASHYEKLFF; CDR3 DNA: TGCAGCGTTGGTGCAAGTCACTACGAAAAACTGTTTTTT
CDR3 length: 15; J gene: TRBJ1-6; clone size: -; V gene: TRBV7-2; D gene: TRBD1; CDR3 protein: CASSFVRDRGSPLHF; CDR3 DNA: TGTGCCAGCAGCTTTGTTCGGGACAGGGGTTCACCCCTCCACTTT
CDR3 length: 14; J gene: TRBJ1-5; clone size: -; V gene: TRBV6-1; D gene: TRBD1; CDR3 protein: CASRDRGSNQPQHF; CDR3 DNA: TGTGCCAGCAGGGACAGGGGAAGCAATCAGCCCCAGCATTTT
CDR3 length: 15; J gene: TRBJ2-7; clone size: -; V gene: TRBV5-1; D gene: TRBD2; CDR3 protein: CASSLEGLAGTEQYF; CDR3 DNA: TGCGCCAGCAGCCTAGAAGGACTAGCGGGAACTGAGCAGTACTTC
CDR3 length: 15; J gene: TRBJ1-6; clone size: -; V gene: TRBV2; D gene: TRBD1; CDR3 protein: CASSEGTGYNSPLHF; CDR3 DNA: TGTGCCAGCAGTGAAGGGACAGGGTATAATTCACCCCTCCACTTT
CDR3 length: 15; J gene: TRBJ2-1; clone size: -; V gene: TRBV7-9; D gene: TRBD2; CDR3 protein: CASRSRGLAYNEQFF; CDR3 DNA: TGTGCCAGCCGCTCCCGTGGACTAGCTTACAATGAGCAGTTCTTC
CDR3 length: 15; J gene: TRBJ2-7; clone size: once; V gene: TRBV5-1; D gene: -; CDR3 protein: CASSLEGRAWGEQYF; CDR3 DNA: TGCGCCAGCAGCTTGGAAGGCAGGGCTTGGGGCGAGCAGTACTTC
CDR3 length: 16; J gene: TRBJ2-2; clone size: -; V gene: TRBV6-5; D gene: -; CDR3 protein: CASSFRVIKRTGELFF; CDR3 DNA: TGTGCCAGCAGTTTCCGGGTAATAAAGCGTACCGGGGAGCTGTTTTTT
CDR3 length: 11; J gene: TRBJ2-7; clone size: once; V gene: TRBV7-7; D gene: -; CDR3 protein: CASSLSYEQYF; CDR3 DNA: TGTGCCAGCAGCCTATCCTACGAGCAGTACTTC
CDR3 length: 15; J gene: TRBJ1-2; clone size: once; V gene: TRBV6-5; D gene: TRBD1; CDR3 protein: CASSYDRQGYYGYTF; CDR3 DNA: TGTGCCAGCAGTTACGATCGACAGGGTTACTATGGCTACACCTTC
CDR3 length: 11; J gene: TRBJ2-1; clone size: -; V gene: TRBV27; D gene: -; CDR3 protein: CASSLREEQFF; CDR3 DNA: TGTGCCAGCAGTTTAAGGGAGGAGCAGTTCTTC
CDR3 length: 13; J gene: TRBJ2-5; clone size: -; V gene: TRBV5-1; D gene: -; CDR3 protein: CASSSGIGETQYF; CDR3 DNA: TGCGCCAGCAGCTCGGGTATCGGAGAGACCCAGTACTTC
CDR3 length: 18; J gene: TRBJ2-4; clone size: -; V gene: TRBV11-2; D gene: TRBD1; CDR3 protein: CASSRQPGTGVLSNIQYF; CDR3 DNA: TGTGCCAGCAGCCGACAACCCGGGACAGGGGTCCTCTCTAACATTCAGTACTTC
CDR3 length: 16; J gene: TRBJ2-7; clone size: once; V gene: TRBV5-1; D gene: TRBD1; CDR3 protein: CASSYGQGPNAYEQYF; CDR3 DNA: TGCGCCAGCAGCTACGGACAGGGACCGAACGCCTACGAGCAGTACTTC
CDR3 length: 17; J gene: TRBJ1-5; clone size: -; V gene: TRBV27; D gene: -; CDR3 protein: CASKETGWGYSNQPQHF; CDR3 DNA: TGTGCCAGCAAGGAGACAGGATGGGGGTATAGCAATCAGCCCCAGCATTTT
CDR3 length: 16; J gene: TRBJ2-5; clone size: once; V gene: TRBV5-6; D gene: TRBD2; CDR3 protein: CASSLERGGAFETQYF; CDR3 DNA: TGTGCCAGCAGCTTGGAGCGGGGGGGAGCTTTTGAGACCCAGTACTTC
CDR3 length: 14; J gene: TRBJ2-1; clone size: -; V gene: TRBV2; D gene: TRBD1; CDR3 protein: CASRGTGGMNEQFF; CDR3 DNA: TGTGCCAGCAGGGGGACAGGGGGCATGAATGAGCAGTTCTTC
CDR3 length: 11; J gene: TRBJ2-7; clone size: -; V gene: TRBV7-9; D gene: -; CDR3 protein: CSSIFGSEQYF; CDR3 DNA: TGTTCCAGCATCTTCGGGAGCGAGCAGTACTTC